The 15 T cell receptor beta chains reported below all come from one sample, sequenced in a study of prognosis after radiotherapy for stage I lung cancer. Using two-round multiplex PCR, the authors amplified TCR beta CDR3 from genomic DNA. It was primers specific to each TRBV and TRBJ gene that first-round PCR used. Using its own MiXCR run on the multiplex PCR reads, TCRdb lists one record per CDR3 protein. The profile shows about 36,000 distinct CDR3 sequences, approximately 36% of them singletons. Sequencing was performed on PBMCs, taken before or after stereotactic body radiation therapy (not recorded which). The receptors shown here come from a donor of 50 years or more with non-small cell lung cancer.

Note on this clonotype: A read error is possible here, since a much larger clone lies one base away. The rearrangement uses TRBV7-9 and TRBJ2-1; a weak D match, TRBD1 (7 bases). The germline V gene encodes CDR1 SEHNR and CDR2 FQNEAQ (reference sequence). This CDR3 spans 14 amino acids. In nucleotides, the CDR3 is TGTGCCAGCAGCTCCGGACAGGACTACAATAAGCAGTTCTTC. Translation gives CASSSGQDYNKQFF.

V usage is TRBV19 and J usage is TRBJ2-7; D is unclear. V shed 3 bases and J shed 1 base, with 10 bases lying between them. The CDR3 consists of 14 residues. The germline V gene has CDR1 LNHDA and CDR2 SQIVND (reference sequence). CDR3 in DNA: TGTGCCAGTAGTATCAACGCACCGTCCTACGAGCAGTACTTC. This gives the protein CASSINAPSYEQYF.

The chain couples TRBV6-1 to TRBJ2-2, with D perhaps TRBD1 (6 bases). The germline gives CDR1 MNHNS, CDR2 SASEGT. The V and J ends lost 5 bases and 1 base respectively, with 11 bases between them. The length of the CDR3 is 15 residues. CDR3 sequence reads: CASSLRDKNTGELFF. The CDR3 DNA reads as TGTGCCAGCAGTCTCCGGGACAAGAACACCGGGGAGCTGTTTTTT.

This clonotype was seen repeatedly, ten times or more. The CDR3 loop is CASSQTGAQSTDTQYF. The CDR3 DNA reads TGTGCCAGCAGCCAAACGGGGGCACAAAGCACAGATACGCAGTATTTT. V is TRBV6-1 and J is TRBJ2-3; D may match TRBD1 or TRBD2 (6 bases each). The germline V gene encodes CDR1 MNHNS and CDR2 SASEGT. The V gene lost 6 bases and the J gene lost 0 bases, with 16 bases spanning the gap. The CDR3 runs 16 residues.

With regard to this clonotype: One end of the junction is discordant with germline, which a read error may explain. The V gene is TRBV6-2 or TRBV6-3, the J gene TRBJ2-3; 13 nucleotides agree with TRBD2. The germline V gene has CDR1 MNHEY and CDR2 SVGEGT. This CDR3 comprises 16 residues. The CDR3 DNA reads TGTGCCAGCAGTGCCACGACTAGCGGGAGGTCGGATACGCAGTACTTT. This gives the protein CASSATTSGRSDTQYF.

This clonotype was observed many times. The chain combines TRBV11-2 with TRBJ2-3; 11 bases map to TRBD2. Germline-derived CDR1 and CDR2 are SGHAT and FQNNGV. The CDR3 length is 17 residues. V trimming: 1 base; J trimming: 5 bases; junction bases outside the gene matches: 8. The CDR3 loop reads CASSLAGTSGGGDTQYF. CDR3 bases: TGTGCCAGCAGCTTAGCAGGAACTAGCGGGGGAGGAGATACGCAGTATTTT.

The table lists this clonotype with a few counts. A far larger clone is off by one base, so a read error is likely. The chain couples TRBV7-2 to TRBJ2-7; D is undetermined. The CDR3 sequence is 14 residues long. The germline V gene has CDR1 SGHTA and CDR2 FQGNSA. CDR3 amino acids: CSSSVGPFSYEQYF. CDR3 nucleotides: TGTTCCAGCAGCGTCGGACCGTTTAGCTACGAGCAGTACTTC.

Here the CDR3 DNA reads TGTGCCAGTAATCCCCAGACTGGATATGGCTACACCTTC. It translates to CASNPQTGYGYTF. The chain employs TRBV19 and TRBJ1-2; D not resolved. The V end lost 7 bases, the J end lost 5 bases, and 14 bases lay between the germline ends. The germline CDR1 and CDR2 sequences are LNHDA and SQIVND (reference sequence). The CDR3 totals 13 residues. The whole variable domain, filled in from reference TRBV19 and TRBJ1-2, reads DGGITQSPKYLFRKEGQNVTLSCEQNLNHDAMYWYRQDPGQGLRLIYYSQIVNDFQKGDIAEGYSVSREKKESFPLTVTSAQKNPTAFYLCASNPQTGYGYTFGSGTRLTVV.

The CDR3 DNA reads as TGTGCCAGCAGCACGGGACCGGGCGGGTCCTACGATCTGTACTTC. Translated, it gives CASSTGPGGSYDLYF. V usage is TRBV6-1 and J usage is TRBJ2-7; either TRBD1 or TRBD2 may supply D (5 bases each). This CDR3 has 15 amino acids. The V gene's germline CDR1 is MNHNS and CDR2 SASEGT. V lost 6 bases and J 12 bases, leaving 27 bases between the germline ends.

The chain recombines TRBV6-9 with TRBJ2-3; 11 nucleotides line up with TRBD2. The CDR3 is 17 amino acids. Germline-derived CDR1 and CDR2 are MNHGY and SVAAGI. J was trimmed by 4 bases and V by 4 bases; bases with no gene match: 10. CDR3 amino acids: CASSSPSLAGEADTQYF. The CDR3 DNA reads TGTGCCAGCAGTTCCCCCTCACTAGCGGGAGAAGCAGATACGCAGTATTTT.

This chain connects TRBV6-1 to TRBJ1-5; D not resolved. Trimming shortened V by 6 bases and J by 8 bases, and 20 bases separated the two germline ends. The CDR3 is 15 amino acids. Germline assignment: CDR1 MNHNS and CDR2 SASEGT. In DNA form, the CDR3 reads TGTGCCAGCAGGGAATGGGCGGTTAGAAATAAGCCCCAGCATTTT. As protein: CASREWAVRNKPQHF.

Worth noting for this clonotype: A far larger clone is a single base away, which makes a read error likely. The rearrangement uses TRBV6-6 and TRBJ1-3, with TRBD1 as a possible D gene (5 bases). The CDR3 covers 14 residues. The germline V gene encodes CDR1 MNHNY and CDR2 SVGAGI (reference sequence). The CDR3 sequence is CARSYSGVGNTIYF. DNA of the CDR3: TGTGCCAGAAGTTACTCGGGGGTTGGAAACACCATATATTTT.

V gene TRBV20-1 combines with J gene TRBJ2-1; 7 bases align to TRBD2. V lost 3 bases to trimming and J lost 1 base; unmatched junction nucleotides: 6. The CDR3 is 15 residues long. Germline lookup yields CDR1 DFQATT and CDR2 SNEGSKA (reference sequence). CDR3 residues: CSASISGSSYNEQFF. CDR3 DNA sequence: TGCAGTGCTAGCATTAGCGGGTCTTCCTACAATGAGCAGTTCTTC.

As to this clonotype: A far larger clone is a single base away, which makes a read error likely. The V gene is TRBV7-9, the J gene TRBJ2-2; D unresolved. This CDR3 is 15 amino acids long. V lost 3 bases to trimming and J lost 4 bases, with 12 bases between them. Germline values: CDR1 SEHNR, CDR2 FQNEAQ (reference sequence). CDR3 in DNA: TGTGCCAGCAGCTTTAGGGCGTCGGTCACCGGGGAGCTGTTTTTT. Amino acid sequence: CASSFRASVTGELFF.

Regarding this clonotype: The junction and the germline gene differ at one end; a read error may be behind it. The CDR3 bases are TGTGCCAGGAGCTTACAGGTGACAACTGAAGCTTTCTTT. Its translation is CARSLQVTTEAFF. This chain joins TRBV7-3 and TRBJ1-1; perhaps TRBD1 as D (5 bases). Germline V gene sequence: CDR1 SGHTA, CDR2 FQGTGA. The CDR3 consists of 13 residues.